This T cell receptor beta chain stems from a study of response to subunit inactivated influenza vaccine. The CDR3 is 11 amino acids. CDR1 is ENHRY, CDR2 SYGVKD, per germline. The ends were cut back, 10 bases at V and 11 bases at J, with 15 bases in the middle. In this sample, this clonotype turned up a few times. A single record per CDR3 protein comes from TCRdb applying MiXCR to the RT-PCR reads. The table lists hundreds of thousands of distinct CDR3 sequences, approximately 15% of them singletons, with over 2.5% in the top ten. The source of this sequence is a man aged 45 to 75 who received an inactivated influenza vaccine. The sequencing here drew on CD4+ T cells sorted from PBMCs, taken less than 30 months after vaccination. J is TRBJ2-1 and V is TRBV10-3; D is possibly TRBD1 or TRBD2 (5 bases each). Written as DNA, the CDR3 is TGTGCCACCAGAGGTTCGGGACAGCAGTTCTTC. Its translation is CATRGSGQQFF.